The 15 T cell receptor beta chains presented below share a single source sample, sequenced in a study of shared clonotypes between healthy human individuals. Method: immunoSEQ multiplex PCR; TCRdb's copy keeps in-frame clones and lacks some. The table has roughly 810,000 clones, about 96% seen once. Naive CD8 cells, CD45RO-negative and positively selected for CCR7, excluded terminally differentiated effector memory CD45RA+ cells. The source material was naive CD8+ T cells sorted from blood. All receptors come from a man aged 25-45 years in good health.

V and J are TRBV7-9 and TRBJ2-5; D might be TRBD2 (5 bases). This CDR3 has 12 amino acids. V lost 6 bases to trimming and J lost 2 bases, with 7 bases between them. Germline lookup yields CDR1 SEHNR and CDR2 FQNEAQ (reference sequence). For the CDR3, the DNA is TGTGCCAGCAGTAGCGTACAAGAGACCCAGTACTTC. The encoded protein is CASSSVQETQYF.

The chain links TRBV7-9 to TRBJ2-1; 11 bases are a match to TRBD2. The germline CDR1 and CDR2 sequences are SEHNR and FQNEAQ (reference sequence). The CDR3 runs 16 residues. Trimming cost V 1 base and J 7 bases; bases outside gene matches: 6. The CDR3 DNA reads TGTGCCAGCAGCTTAGTTGTGACTAGCGGGATGAATGAGCAGTTCTTC. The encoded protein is CASSLVVTSGMNEQFF.

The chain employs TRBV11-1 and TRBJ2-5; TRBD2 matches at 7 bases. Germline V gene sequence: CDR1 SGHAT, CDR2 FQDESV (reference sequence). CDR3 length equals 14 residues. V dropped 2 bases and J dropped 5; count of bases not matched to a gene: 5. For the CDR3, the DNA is TGTGCCAGCAGCTTACCCAGCGGGATTGAGACCCAGTACTTC. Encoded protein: CASSLPSGIETQYF. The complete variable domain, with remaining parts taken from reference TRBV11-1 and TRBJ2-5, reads EAEVAQSPRYKITEKSQAVAFWCDPISGHATLYWYRQILGQGPELLVQFQDESVVDDSQLPKDRFSAERLKGVDSTLKIQPAELGDSAMYLCASSLPSGIETQYFGPGTRLLVL.

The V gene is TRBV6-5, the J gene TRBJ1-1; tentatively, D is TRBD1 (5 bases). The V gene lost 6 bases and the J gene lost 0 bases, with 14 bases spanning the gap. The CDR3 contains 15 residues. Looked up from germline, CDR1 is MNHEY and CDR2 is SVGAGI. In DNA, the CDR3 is TGTGCCAGCAGCCCCGGGACGGACATGAACACTGAAGCTTTCTTT. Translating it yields CASSPGTDMNTEAFF.

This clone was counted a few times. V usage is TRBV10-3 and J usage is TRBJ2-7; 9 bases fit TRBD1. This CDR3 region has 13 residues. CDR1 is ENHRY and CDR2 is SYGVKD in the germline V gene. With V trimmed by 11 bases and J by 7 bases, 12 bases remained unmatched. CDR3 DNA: TGTGCCTCGGGAGGTGGGACAGGGCTAGAGCAGTACTTC. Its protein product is CASGGGTGLEQYF.

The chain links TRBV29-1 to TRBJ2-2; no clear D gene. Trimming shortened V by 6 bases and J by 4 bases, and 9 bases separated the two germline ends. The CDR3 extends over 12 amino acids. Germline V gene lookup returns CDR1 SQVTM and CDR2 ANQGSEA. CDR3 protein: CSVRTATGELFF. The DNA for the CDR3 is TGCAGCGTAAGGACGGCCACCGGGGAGCTGTTTTTT.

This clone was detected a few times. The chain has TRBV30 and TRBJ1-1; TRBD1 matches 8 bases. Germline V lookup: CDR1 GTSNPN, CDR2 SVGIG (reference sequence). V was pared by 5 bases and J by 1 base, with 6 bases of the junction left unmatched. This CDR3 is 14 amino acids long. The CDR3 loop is CAWLSGTGNTEAFF. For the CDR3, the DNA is TGTGCCTGGCTATCCGGGACAGGGAACACTGAAGCTTTCTTT.

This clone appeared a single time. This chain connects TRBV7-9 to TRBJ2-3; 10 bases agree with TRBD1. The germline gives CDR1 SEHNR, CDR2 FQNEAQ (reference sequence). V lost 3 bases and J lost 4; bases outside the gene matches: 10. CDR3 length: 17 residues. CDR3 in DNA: TGTGCCAGCAGCTTCGACAGGGGGCGAGGGTTAGCAGATACGCAGTATTTT. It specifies CASSFDRGRGLADTQYF.

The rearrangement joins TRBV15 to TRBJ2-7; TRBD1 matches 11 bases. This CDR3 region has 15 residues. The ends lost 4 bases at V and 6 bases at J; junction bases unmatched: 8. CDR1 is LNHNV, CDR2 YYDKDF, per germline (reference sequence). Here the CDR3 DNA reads TGTGCCACCAGCAAATCAGGGACAGGGGGGTCCGAGCAGTACTTC. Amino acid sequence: CATSKSGTGGSEQYF.

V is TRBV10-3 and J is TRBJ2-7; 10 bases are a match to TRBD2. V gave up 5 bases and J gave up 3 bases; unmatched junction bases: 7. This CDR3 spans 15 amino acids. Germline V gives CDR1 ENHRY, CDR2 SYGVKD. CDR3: CAISSTSGDFYEQYF. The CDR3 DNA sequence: TGTGCCATCAGTTCCACTAGCGGGGACTTCTACGAGCAGTACTTC.

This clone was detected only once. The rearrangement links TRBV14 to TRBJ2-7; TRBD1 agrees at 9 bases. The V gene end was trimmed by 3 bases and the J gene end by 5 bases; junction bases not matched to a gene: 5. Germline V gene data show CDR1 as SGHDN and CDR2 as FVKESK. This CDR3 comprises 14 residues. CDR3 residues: CASSQGQGLNEQYF. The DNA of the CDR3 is TGTGCCAGCAGCCAGGGACAGGGTCTCAACGAGCAGTACTTC.

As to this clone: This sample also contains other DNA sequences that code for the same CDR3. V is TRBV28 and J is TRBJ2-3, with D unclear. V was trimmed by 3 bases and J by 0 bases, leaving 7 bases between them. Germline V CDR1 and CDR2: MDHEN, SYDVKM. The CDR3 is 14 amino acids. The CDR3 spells CASSFSGSTDTQYF. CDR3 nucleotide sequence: TGTGCCAGCAGTTTTTCTGGGAGCACAGATACGCAGTATTTT.

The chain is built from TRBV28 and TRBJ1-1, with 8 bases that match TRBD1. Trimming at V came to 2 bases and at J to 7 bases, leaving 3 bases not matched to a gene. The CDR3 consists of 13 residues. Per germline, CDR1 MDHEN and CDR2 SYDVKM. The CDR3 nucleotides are TGTGCCAGCAGTTTAATGGGGACAGGTGAAGCTTTCTTT. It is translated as CASSLMGTGEAFF.

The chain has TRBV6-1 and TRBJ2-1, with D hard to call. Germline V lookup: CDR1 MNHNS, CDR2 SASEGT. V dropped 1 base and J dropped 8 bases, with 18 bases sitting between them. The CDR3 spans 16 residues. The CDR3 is CASSEVGWDYVYEQFF. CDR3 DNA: TGTGCCAGCAGTGAAGTTGGGTGGGATTATGTCTATGAGCAGTTCTTC.

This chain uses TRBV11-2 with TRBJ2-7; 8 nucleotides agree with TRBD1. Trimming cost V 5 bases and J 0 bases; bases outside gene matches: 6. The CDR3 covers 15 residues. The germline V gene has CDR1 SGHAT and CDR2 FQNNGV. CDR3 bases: TGTGCCAGCAGCGTCACCGGGACAGGCTCCTACGAGCAGTACTTC. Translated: CASSVTGTGSYEQYF.